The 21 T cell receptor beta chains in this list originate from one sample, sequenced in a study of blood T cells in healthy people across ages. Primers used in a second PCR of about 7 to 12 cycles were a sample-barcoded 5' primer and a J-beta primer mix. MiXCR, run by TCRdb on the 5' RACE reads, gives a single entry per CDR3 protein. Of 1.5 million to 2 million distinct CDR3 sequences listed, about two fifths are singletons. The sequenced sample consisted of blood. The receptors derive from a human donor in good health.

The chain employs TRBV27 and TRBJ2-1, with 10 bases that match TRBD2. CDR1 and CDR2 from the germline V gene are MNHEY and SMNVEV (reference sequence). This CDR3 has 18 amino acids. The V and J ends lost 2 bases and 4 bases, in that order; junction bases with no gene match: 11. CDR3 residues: CASSLISVSGGAYNEQFF. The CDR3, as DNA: TGTGCCAGCAGTTTAATCTCCGTCAGCGGGGGGGCTTACAATGAGCAGTTCTTC.

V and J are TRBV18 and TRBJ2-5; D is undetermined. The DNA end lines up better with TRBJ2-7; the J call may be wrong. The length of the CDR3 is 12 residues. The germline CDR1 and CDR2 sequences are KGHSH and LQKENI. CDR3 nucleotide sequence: TGTGCCAGCTCTCCCGGGCAGCGCGAGCAGTACTTC. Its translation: CASSPGQREQYF.

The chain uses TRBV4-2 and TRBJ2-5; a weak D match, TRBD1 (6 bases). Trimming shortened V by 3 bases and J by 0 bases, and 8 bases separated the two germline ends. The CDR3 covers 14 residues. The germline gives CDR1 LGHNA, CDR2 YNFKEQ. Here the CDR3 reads CASSQDSYQETQYF. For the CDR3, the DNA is TGTGCCAGCAGCCAGGACAGCTACCAAGAGACCCAGTACTTC.

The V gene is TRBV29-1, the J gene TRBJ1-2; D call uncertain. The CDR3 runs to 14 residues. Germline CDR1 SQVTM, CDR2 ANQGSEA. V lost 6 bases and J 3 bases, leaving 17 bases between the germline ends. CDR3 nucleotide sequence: TGCAGCGTCGGTTTGAAGTCGATTGACTATGGCTACACCTTC. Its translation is CSVGLKSIDYGYTF.

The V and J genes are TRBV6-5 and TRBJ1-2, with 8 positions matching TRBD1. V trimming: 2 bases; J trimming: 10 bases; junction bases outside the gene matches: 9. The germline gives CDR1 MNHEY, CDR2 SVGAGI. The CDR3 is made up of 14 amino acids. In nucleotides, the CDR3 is TGTGCCAGCAGTTACGGTCGGGCAGGGGGCCTCTACACCTTC. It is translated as CASSYGRAGGLYTF.

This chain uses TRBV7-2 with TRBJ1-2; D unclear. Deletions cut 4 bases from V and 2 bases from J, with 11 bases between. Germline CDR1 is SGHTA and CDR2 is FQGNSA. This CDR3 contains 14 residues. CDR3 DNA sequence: TGTGCCAGCAGCTCGTCCCGGGTCAACTATGGCTACACCTTC. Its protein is CASSSSRVNYGYTF.

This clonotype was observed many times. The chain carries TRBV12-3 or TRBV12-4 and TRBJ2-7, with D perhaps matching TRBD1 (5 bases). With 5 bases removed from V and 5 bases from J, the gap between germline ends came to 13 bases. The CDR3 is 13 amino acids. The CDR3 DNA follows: TGTGCCAGCAGTCCCGACAGAGGCGACGAGCAGTACTTC. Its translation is CASSPDRGDEQYF.

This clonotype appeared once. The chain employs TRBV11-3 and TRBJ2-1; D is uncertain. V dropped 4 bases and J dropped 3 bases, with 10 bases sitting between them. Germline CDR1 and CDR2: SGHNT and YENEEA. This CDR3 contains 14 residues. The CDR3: CASSSWWGYNEQFF. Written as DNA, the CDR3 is TGTGCCAGCAGCTCGTGGTGGGGCTACAATGAGCAGTTCTTC.

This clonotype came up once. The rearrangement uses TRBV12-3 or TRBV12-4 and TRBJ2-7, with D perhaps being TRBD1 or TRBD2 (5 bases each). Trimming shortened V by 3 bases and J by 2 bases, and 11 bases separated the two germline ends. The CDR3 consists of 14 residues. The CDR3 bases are TGTGCCAGCAGTTTCGGGGCCTCAGCCTACGAGCAGTACTTC. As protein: CASSFGASAYEQYF.

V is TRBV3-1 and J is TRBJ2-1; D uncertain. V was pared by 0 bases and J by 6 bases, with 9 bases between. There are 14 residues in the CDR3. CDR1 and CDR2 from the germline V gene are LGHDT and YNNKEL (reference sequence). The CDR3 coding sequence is TGTGCCAGCAGCCAAGACATGGGGTCCAATGAGCAGTTCTTC. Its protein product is CASSQDMGSNEQFF.

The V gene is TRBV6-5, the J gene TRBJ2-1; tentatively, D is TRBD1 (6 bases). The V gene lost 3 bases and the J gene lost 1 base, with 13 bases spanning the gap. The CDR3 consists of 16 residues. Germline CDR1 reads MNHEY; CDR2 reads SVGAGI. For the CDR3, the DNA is TGTGCCAGCAGTTATTCGGTTACAGGGTCCTACAATGAGCAGTTCTTC. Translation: CASSYSVTGSYNEQFF.

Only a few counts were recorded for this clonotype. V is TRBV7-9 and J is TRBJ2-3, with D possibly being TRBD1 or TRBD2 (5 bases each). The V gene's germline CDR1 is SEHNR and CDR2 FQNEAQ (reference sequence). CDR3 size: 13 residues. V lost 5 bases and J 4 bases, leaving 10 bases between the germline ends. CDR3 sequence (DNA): TGTGCCAGCAGCCCGGGGACCTCAGATACGCAGTATTTT. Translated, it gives CASSPGTSDTQYF.

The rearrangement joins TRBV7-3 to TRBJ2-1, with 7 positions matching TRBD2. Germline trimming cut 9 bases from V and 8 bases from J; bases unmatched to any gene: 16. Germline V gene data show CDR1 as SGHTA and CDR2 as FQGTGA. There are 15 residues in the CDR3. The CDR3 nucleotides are TGTGCCAGTCAGACCCCGTGGCTAGCGGTGGATGAGCAGTTCTTC. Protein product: CASQTPWLAVDEQFF.

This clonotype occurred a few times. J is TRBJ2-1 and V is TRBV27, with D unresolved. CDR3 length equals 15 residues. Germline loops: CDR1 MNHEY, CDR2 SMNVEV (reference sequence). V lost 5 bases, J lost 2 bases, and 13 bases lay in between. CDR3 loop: CASSLRDSPYNEQFF. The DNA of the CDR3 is TGTGCCAGCAGTCTCAGAGACTCGCCCTACAATGAGCAGTTCTTC.

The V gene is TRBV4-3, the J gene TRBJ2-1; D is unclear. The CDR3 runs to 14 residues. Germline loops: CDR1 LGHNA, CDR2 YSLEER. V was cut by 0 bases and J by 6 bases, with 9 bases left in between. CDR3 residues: CASSQEIRSNEQFF. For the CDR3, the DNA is TGCGCCAGCAGCCAAGAGATCAGATCCAATGAGCAGTTCTTC.

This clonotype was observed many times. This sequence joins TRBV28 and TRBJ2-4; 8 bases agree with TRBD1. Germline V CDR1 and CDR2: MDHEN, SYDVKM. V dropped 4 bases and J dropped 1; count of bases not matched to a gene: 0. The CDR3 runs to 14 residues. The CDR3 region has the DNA TGTGCCAGCAGTTGGACAGGGGCCAAAAACATTCAGTACTTC. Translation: CASSWTGAKNIQYF.

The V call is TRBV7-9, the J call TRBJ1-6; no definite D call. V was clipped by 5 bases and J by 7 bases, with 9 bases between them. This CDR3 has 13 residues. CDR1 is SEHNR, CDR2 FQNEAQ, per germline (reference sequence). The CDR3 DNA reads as TGTGCCAGCAGCCCCCCAGGCAATTCACCCCTCCACTTT. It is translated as CASSPPGNSPLHF.

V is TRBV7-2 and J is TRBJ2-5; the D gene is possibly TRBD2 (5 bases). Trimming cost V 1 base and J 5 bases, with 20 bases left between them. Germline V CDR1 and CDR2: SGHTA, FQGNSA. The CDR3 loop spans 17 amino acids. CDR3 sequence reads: CASSLVGPAAGWETQYF. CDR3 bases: TGTGCCAGCAGCTTAGTTGGCCCAGCGGCCGGTTGGGAGACCCAGTACTTC. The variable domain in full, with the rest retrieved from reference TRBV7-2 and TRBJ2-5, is GAGVSQSPSNKVTEKGKDVELRCDPISGHTALYWYRQSLGQGLEFLIYFQGNSAPDKSGLPSDRFSAERTGGSVSTLTIQRTQQEDSAVYLCASSLVGPAAGWETQYFGPGTRLLVL.

CDR3 in amino acids: CASSRKEDRAHEQYF. In DNA form, the CDR3 reads TGTGCCAGCAGCCGGAAAGAGGACAGGGCCCACGAGCAGTACTTC. This chain links TRBV14 with TRBJ2-7, with 8 bases aligning to TRBD1. Germline V gene sequence: CDR1 SGHDN, CDR2 FVKESK. V was pared by 4 bases and J by 5 bases, with 10 bases of the junction left unmatched. This CDR3 region has 15 residues. Together with reference TRBV14 and TRBJ2-7, the CDR3 gives the full variable domain: EAGVTQFPSHSVIEKGQTVTLRCDPISGHDNLYWYRRVMGKEIKFLLHFVKESKQDESGMPNNRFLAERTGGTYSTLKVQPAELEDSGVYFCASSRKEDRAHEQYFGPGTRLTVT.

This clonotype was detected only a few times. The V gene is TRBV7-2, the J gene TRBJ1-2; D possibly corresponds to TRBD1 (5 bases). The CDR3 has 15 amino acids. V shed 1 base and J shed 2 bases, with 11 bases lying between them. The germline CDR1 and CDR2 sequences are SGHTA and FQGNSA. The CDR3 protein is CASSLVKGYNYGYTF. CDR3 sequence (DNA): TGTGCCAGCAGCTTAGTTAAGGGGTACAACTATGGCTACACCTTC.

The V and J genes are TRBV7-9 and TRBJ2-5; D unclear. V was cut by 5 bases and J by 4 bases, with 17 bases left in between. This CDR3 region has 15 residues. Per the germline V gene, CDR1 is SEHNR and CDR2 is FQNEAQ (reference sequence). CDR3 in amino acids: CASSPGLVVRETQYF. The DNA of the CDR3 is TGTGCCAGCAGCCCGGGTCTAGTAGTTCGAGAGACCCAGTACTTC.